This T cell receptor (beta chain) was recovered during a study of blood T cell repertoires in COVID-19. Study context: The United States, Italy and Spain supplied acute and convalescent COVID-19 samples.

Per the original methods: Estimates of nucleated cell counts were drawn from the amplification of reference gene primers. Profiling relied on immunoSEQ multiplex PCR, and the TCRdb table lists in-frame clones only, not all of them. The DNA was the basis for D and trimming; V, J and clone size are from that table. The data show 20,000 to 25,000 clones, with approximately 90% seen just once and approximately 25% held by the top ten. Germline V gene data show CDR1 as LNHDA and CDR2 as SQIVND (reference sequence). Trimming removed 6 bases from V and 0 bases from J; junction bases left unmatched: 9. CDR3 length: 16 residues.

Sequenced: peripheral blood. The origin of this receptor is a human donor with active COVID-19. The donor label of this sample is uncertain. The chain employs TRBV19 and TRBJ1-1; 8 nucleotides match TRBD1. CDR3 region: CASRGRQGQMNTEAFF. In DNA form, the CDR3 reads TGTGCCAGTAGGGGTAGACAGGGGCAGATGAACACTGAAGCTTTCTTT.